The 12 T cell receptor beta chains presented below share a single source sample, sequenced in a study of shared clonotypes between healthy human individuals. Sequencing used immunoSEQ multiplex PCR; TCRdb keeps in-frame clones, though not all of them. The sample has roughly 1,500,000 clones, 95% to 99% seen once. Material: naive CD4+ T cells sorted from blood. Noted subset: CD45RA+ positively selected. These receptors were taken from a man aged 25 to 40 in good health.

The chain employs TRBV27 and TRBJ1-1; the D gene is possibly TRBD1 (5 bases). This CDR3 has 14 amino acids. Germline assignment: CDR1 MNHEY and CDR2 SMNVEV (reference sequence). Trimming removed 3 bases from V and 3 bases from J, with 11 bases in between. CDR3 bases: TGTGCCAGCAGTTTGGGAAGGGGAGACACTGAAGCTTTCTTT. Encoded protein: CASSLGRGDTEAFF.

Comment on this clone: Within the sample, other DNA sequences also encode this same CDR3. The chain couples TRBV5-1 to TRBJ2-7; the match to TRBD2 covers 10 bases. CDR1 is SGHRS and CDR2 is YFSETQ in the germline V gene. CDR3 length equals 14 residues. Unmatched junction bases numbered 11, after V lost 4 bases and J lost 10 bases. CDR3 DNA sequence: TGCGCCAGCAGCCTTCTAGCGGGAGAGGGGGAACAGTACTTC. Protein: CASSLLAGEGEQYF.

This chain joins TRBV6-1 and TRBJ1-2; 8 bases match TRBD1. Per the germline V gene, CDR1 is MNHNS and CDR2 is SASEGT. The CDR3 is 13 residues long. Trimming at V came to 3 bases and at J to 8 bases, leaving 5 bases not matched to a gene. As DNA, the CDR3 is TGTGCCAGCAGTGAGGTCAGGGGGCTCGGCTACACCTTC. This sequence encodes CASSEVRGLGYTF.

The chain recombines TRBV18 with TRBJ2-1; the D is unclear. CDR1 and CDR2 from the germline V gene are KGHSH and LQKENI. The V end was cut by 0 bases, the J end by 1 base, with 10 bases between. CDR3 length equals 16 residues. CDR3 nucleotides: TGTGCCAGCTCACCACCGGGTAAGGGTTCCTACAATGAGCAGTTCTTC. Translated, it gives CASSPPGKGSYNEQFF.

For the CDR3, the DNA is TGCGCCAGCATGCTTTTAGGGGGCGGACAGGCCGGGGAGCTGTTTTTT. It translates to CASMLLGGGQAGELFF. The J gene is TRBJ2-2, the V gene TRBV10-2, with 7 bases that match TRBD1. CDR1 is WSHSY and CDR2 is SAAADI in the germline V gene. CDR3 length: 16 residues. Trimming took 7 bases from V and 6 from J; bases not matched to a gene: 14.

The CDR3 nucleotides read TGCAGCGCCGGGACAGGGGGCGAGGCCGGGGAGCTGTTTTTT. Its translation: CSAGTGGEAGELFF. The chain has TRBV29-1 and TRBJ2-2, with 12 bases fitting TRBD1. The CDR3 sequence is 14 residues long. V shed 7 bases and J 6 bases; nucleotides not matched to a gene: 6. CDR1 and CDR2 from the germline V gene are SQVTM and ANQGSEA.

The chain uses TRBV18 and TRBJ2-7; D unclear. The CDR3 has 14 residues. V lost 6 bases, J lost 0 bases, and 12 bases lay in between. The germline gives CDR1 KGHSH, CDR2 LQKENI. In DNA form, the CDR3 reads TGTGCCAGCTCCCTTAAGAGTAGCTCCTACGAGCAGTACTTC. Its protein product is CASSLKSSSYEQYF. Combining the CDR3 with reference TRBV18 and TRBJ2-7 gives the whole variable domain NAGVMQNPRHLVRRRGQEARLRCSPMKGHSHVYWYRQLPEEGLKFMVYLQKENIIDESGMPKERFSAEFPKEGPSILRIQQVVRGDSAAYFCASSLKSSSYEQYFGPGTRLTVT.

The chain joins TRBV5-1 to TRBJ2-3; 8 bases are a match to TRBD1. Trimming took 4 bases from V and 5 from J; bases not matched to a gene: 9. This CDR3 is 15 amino acids long. In germline, CDR1 is SGHRS, CDR2 YFSETQ. CDR3 amino acids: CASSPDRAALDTQYF. The CDR3 nucleotides are TGCGCCAGCAGCCCGGACAGGGCAGCCCTAGATACGCAGTATTTT.

The chain recombines TRBV7-8 with TRBJ2-7; D unresolved. Trimming shortened V by 0 bases and J by 3 bases, and 6 bases separated the two germline ends. The germline CDR1 and CDR2 sequences are SGHVS and FQNEAQ. The CDR3 is made up of 13 amino acids. The DNA of the CDR3 is TGTGCCAGCAGCTTAGCACTACGCTACGAGCAGTACTTC. Its translation is CASSLALRYEQYF.

The chain carries TRBV5-1 and TRBJ2-7, with D possibly being TRBD1 (6 bases). From germline, CDR1 is SGHRS and CDR2 YFSETQ. This CDR3 has 14 residues. V lost 5 bases, J lost 2 bases, and 14 bases lay in between. The CDR3 nucleotides are TGCGCCAGCAGGTCCGGGACACCAGCCTACGAGCAGTACTTC. Translating it yields CASRSGTPAYEQYF.

This rearrangement joins TRBV13 to TRBJ2-3; tentatively, D is TRBD1 or TRBD2 (5 bases each). This CDR3 comprises 15 residues. The germline CDR1 and CDR2 sequences are PRHDT and FYEKMQ (reference sequence). Trimming removed 5 bases from V and 4 bases from J, with 16 bases in between. Here the CDR3 reads CASSRRHLGADTQYF. The DNA for the CDR3 is TGTGCCAGCAGCAGGCGACACTTGGGGGCAGATACGCAGTATTTT.

The genes are TRBV27 and TRBJ1-1, with D unclear. Trimming stripped 3 bases from V and 11 bases from J, with 1 base between. CDR1 is MNHEY, CDR2 SMNVEV, per germline (reference sequence). The CDR3 contains 8 residues. This CDR3 is CASSFAFF. CDR3 nucleotide sequence: TGTGCCAGCAGTTTTGCTTTCTTT.